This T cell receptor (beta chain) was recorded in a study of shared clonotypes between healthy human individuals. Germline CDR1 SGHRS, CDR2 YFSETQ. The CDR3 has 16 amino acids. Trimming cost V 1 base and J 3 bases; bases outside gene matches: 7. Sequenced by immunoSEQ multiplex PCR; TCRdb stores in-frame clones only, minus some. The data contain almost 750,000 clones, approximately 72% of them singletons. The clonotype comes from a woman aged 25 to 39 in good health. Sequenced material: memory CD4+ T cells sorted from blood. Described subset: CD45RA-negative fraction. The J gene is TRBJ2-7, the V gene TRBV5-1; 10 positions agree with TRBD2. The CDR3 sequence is CASSLTLASGSYEQYF. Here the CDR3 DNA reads TGCGCCAGCAGCTTGACCTTGGCTAGCGGGAGCTACGAGCAGTACTTC.